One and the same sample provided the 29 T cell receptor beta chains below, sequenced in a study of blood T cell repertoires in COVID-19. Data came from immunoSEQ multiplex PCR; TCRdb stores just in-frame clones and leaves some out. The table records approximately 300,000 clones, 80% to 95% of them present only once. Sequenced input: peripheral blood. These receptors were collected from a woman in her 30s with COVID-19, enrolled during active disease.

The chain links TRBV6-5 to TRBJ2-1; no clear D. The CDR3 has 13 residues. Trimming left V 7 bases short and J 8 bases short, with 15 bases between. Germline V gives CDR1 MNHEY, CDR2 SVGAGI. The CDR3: CASTLSPGHEQFF. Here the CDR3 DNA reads TGTGCCAGCACGCTCAGTCCTGGCCATGAGCAGTTCTTC.

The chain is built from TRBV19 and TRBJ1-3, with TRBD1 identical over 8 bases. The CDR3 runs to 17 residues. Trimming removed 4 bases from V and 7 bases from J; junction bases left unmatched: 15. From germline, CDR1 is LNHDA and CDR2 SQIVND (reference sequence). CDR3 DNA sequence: TGTGCCAGTAGTACAAGGACAGGGCCTAGCCCGCGTAACACCATATATTTT. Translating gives CASSTRTGPSPRNTIYF.

CDR3 sequence reads: CASSYTRIRAEKLFF. CDR3 bases: TGTGCCAGCAGTTACACGAGGATAAGAGCTGAAAAACTGTTTTTT. This chain links TRBV6-5 with TRBJ1-4, with D hard to call. Germline V gene data show CDR1 as MNHEY and CDR2 as SVGAGI. There are 15 residues in the CDR3. V was shortened by 2 bases and J by 7 bases, with 14 bases between the two germline ends.

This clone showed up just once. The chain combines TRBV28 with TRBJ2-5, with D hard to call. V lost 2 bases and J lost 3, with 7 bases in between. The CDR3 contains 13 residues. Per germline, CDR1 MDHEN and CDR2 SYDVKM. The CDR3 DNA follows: TGTGCCAGCAGTTTAGGGCCCGAAGAGACCCAGTACTTC. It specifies CASSLGPEETQYF.

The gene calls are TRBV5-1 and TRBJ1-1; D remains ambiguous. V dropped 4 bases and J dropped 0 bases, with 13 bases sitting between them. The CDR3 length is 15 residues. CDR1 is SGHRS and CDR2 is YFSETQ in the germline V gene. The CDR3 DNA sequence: TGCGCCAGCAGCGACGAGGCGAGGGTGAACACTGAAGCTTTCTTT. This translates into CASSDEARVNTEAFF. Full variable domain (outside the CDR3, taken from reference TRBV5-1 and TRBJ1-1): KAGVTQTPRYLIKTRGQQVTLSCSPISGHRSVSWYQQTPGQGLQFLFEYFSETQRNKGNFPGRFSGRQFSNSRSEMNVSTLELGDSALYLCASSDEARVNTEAFFGQGTRLTVV.

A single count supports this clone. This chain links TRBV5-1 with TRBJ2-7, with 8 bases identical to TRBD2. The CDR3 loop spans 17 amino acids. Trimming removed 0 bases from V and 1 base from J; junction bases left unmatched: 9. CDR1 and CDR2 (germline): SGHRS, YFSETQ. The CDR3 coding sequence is TGCGCCAGCAGCTTGGAACCCCCGGGACTAGGGTCCTACGAGCAGTACTTC. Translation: CASSLEPPGLGSYEQYF.

The CDR3 loop reads CASSDPYEQYF. In nucleotides, the CDR3 is TGTGCCAGCAGTGACCCTTACGAGCAGTACTTC. The rearrangement links TRBV2 to TRBJ2-7, with no clear D. Germline lookup yields CDR1 SNHLY and CDR2 FYNNEI. V dropped 3 bases and J dropped 4 bases, with 4 bases sitting between them. The CDR3 covers 11 residues.

DNA of the CDR3: TGTGCCAGCTCACAAGCCCCGACTGAAGCTTTCTTT. Protein product: CASSQAPTEAFF. The chain couples TRBV18 to TRBJ1-1; D is undetermined. Trimming stripped 4 bases from V and 5 bases from J, with 8 bases between. The CDR3 loop spans 12 amino acids. CDR1 is KGHSH and CDR2 is LQKENI in the germline V gene.

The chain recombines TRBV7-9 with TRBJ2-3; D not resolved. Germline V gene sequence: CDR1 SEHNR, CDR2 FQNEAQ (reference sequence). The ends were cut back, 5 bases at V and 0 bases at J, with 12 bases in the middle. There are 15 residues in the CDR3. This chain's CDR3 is CASSPRLSSTDTQYF. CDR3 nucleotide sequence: TGTGCCAGCAGCCCTAGGCTCTCTAGCACAGATACGCAGTATTTT.

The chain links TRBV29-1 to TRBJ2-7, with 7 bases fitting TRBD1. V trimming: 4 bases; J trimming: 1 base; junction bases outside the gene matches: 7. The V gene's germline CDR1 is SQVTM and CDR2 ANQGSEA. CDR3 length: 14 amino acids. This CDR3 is CSVGRTGSSYEQYF. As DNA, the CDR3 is TGCAGCGTTGGAAGGACAGGTTCTTCCTACGAGCAGTACTTC.

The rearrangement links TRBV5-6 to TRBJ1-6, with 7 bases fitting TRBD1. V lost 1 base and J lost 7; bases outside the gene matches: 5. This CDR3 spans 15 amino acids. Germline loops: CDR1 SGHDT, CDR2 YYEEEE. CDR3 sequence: CASSLKGARNSPLHF. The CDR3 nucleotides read TGTGCCAGCAGCTTGAAGGGGGCGAGGAATTCACCCCTCCACTTT.

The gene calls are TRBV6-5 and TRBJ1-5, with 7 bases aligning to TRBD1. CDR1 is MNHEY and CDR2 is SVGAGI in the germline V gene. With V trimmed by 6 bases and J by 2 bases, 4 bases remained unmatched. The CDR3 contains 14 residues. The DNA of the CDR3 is TGTGCCAGCAGCCGGGACAGCCGCAATCAGCCCCAGCATTTT. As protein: CASSRDSRNQPQHF.

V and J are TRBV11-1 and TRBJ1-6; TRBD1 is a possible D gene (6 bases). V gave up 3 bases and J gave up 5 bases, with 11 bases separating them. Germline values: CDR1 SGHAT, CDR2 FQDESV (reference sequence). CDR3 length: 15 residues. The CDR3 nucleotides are TGTGCCAGCAGCTTCGGCGGACAGAATAATTCACCCCTCCACTTT. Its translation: CASSFGGQNNSPLHF.

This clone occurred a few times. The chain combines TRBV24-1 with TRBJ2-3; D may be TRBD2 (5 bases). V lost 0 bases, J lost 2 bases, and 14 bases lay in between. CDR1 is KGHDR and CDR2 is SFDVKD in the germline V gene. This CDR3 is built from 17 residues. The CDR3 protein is CATSDLSWSGPTDTQYF. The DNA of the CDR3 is TGTGCCACCAGTGATTTGTCTTGGAGCGGCCCCACAGATACGCAGTATTTT.

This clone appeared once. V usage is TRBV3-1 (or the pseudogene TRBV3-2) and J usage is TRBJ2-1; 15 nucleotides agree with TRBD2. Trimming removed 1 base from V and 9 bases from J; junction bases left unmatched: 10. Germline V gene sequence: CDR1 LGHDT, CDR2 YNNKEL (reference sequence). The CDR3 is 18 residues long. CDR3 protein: CASSQVSAGLAGGSEQFF. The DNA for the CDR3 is TGTGCCAGCAGCCAAGTTTCTGCGGGACTAGCGGGAGGCAGTGAGCAGTTCTTC.

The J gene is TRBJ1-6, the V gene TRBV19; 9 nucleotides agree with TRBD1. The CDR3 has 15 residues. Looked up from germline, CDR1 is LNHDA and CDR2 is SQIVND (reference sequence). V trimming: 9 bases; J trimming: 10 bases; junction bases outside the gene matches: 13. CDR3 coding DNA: TGTGCCAGCGCCAACTCGGGACAGGGACTATCACCCCTCCACTTT. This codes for CASANSGQGLSPLHF.

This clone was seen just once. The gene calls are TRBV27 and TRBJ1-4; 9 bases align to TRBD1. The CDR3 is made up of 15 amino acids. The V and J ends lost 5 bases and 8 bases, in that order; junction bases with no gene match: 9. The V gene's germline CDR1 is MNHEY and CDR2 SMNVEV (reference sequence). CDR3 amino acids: CASSPATGGWEKLFF. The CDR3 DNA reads TGTGCCAGCAGTCCTGCGACAGGGGGATGGGAAAAACTGTTTTTT.

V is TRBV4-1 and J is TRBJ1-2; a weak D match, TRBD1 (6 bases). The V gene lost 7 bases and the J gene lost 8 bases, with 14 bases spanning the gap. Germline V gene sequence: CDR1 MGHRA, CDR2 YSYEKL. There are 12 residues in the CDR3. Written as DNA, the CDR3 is TGCGCCAGCAAGGCTGCCCAGGGGGGCTACACCTTC. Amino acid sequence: CASKAAQGGYTF.

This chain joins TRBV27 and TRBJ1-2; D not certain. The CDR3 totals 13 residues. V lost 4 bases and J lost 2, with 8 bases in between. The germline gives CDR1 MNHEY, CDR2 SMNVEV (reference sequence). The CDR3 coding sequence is TGTGCCAGCAGTTCCGCCGGGAACTATGGCTACACCTTC. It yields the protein CASSSAGNYGYTF.

The CDR3 nucleotides are TGTGCCAGCAGCCCAAGTGGGCGGATAAGAGGGTCACCCCTCCACTTT. Encoded protein: CASSPSGRIRGSPLHF. The chain recombines TRBV11-2 with TRBJ1-6; D unclear. The CDR3 covers 16 residues. Trimming stripped 5 bases from V and 10 bases from J, with 21 bases between. Germline V gives CDR1 SGHAT, CDR2 FQNNGV.

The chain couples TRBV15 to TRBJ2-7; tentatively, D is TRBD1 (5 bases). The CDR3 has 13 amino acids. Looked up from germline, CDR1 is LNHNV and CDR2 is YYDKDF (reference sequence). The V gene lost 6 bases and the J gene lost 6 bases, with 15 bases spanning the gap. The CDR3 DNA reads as TGTGCCACCAGTAATATAAGGGGTAGCGAGCAGTACTTC. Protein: CATSNIRGSEQYF.

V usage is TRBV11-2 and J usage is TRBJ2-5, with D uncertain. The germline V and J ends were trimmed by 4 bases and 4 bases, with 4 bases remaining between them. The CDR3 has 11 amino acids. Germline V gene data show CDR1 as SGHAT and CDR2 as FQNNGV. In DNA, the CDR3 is TGTGCCAGCAGCTCTGTAGAGACCCAGTACTTC. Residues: CASSSVETQYF. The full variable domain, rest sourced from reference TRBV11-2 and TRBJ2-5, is EAGVAQSPRYKIIEKRQSVAFWCNPISGHATLYWYQQILGQGPKLLIQFQNNGVVDDSQLPKDRFSAERLKGVDSTLKIQPAKLEDSAVYLCASSSVETQYFGPGTRLLVL.

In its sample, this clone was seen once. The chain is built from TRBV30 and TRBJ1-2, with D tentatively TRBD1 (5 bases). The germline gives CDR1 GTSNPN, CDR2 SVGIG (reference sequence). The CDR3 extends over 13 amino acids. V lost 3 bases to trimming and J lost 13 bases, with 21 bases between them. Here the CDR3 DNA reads TGTGCCTGGAGCCACGACAGTCTTCGGCGATCCACCTTC. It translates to CAWSHDSLRRSTF.

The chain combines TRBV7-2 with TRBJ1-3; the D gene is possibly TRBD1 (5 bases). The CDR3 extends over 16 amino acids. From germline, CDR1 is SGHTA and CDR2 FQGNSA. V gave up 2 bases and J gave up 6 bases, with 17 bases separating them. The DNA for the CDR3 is TGTGCCAGCAGCTTAATTGCGGGGGGATTTGCAAACACCATATATTTT. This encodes CASSLIAGGFANTIYF.

The CDR3 nucleotides are TGTGCCAGCAGTGAAGTAGCGGGAACGTCTGGGGCCAACGTCCTGACTTTC. Amino acids: CASSEVAGTSGANVLTF. The genes are TRBV2 and TRBJ2-6, with TRBD2 matching over 8 bases. From germline, CDR1 is SNHLY and CDR2 FYNNEI. The length of the CDR3 is 17 residues. V shed 1 base, J shed 1 base, and the junction held 3 bases outside the gene matches. Looking up the rest from reference TRBV2 and TRBJ2-6 gives the full variable domain: EPEVTQTPSHQVTQMGQEVILRCVPISNHLYFYWYRQILGQKVEFLVSFYNNEISEKSEIFDDQFSVERPDGSNFTLKIRSTKLEDSAMYFCASSEVAGTSGANVLTFGAGSRLTVL.

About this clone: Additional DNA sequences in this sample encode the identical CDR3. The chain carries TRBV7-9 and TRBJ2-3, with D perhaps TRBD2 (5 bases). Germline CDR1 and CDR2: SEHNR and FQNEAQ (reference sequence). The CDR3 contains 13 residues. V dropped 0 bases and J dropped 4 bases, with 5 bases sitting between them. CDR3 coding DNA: TGTGCCAGCAGCTTAGCGGGAGCAGATACGCAGTATTTT. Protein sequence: CASSLAGADTQYF.

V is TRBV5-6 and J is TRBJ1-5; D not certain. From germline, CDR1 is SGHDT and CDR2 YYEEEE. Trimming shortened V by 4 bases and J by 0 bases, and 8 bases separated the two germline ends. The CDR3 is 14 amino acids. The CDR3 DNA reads TGTGCCAGCAGCACCCGGGTTAGCAATCAGCCCCAGCATTTT. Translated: CASSTRVSNQPQHF.

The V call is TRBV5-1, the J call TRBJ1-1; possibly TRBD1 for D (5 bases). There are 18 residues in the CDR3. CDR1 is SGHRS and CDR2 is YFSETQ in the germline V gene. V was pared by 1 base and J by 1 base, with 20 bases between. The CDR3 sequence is CASSLWGMAGTGNTEAFF. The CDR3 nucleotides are TGCGCCAGCAGCTTGTGGGGGATGGCGGGGACCGGGAACACTGAAGCTTTCTTT. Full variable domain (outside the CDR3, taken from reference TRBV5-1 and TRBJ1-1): KAGVTQTPRYLIKTRGQQVTLSCSPISGHRSVSWYQQTPGQGLQFLFEYFSETQRNKGNFPGRFSGRQFSNSRSEMNVSTLELGDSALYLCASSLWGMAGTGNTEAFFGQGTRLTVV.

The CDR3 coding sequence is TGTGCCAGCAGCTTAGGGACAGAGATGAACACTGAAGCTTTCTTT. Protein: CASSLGTEMNTEAFF. The V gene is TRBV7-9, the J gene TRBJ1-1, with D tentatively TRBD1 (6 bases). Trimming took 1 base from V and 0 from J, leaving 9 bases between them. This CDR3 spans 15 amino acids. Germline CDR1 reads SEHNR; CDR2 reads FQNEAQ (reference sequence). Looking up the rest from reference TRBV7-9 and TRBJ1-1 gives the full variable domain: DTGVSQNPRHKITKRGQNVTFRCDPISEHNRLYWYRQTLGQGPEFLTYFQNEAQLEKSRLLSDRFSAERPKGSFSTLEIQRTEQGDSAMYLCASSLGTEMNTEAFFGQGTRLTVV.